Ten or more counts support the clone carrying this TCR beta chain. What it recognizes is unknown. The source of the sample is a study of CD8 T cells in ankylosing spondylitis. Germline CDR1 reads MNHEY; CDR2 reads SVGEGT. Trimming took off 6 bases at V and 0 bases at J, with 9 bases between the two ends. This CDR3 spans 13 amino acids. General observations from the study: Researchers report that disease-linked clones proved CD8+ and relatively rare in peripheral blood.

TCRdb analysed the 5' RACE reads with MiXCR anew, one entry per CDR3 protein. The profile shows about 100,000 distinct CDR3 sequences, about 8.3% of them singletons. Source material: blood, either unsorted or a sorted T cell fraction (not recorded which). The source is a male donor with ankylosing spondylitis or in good health (not recorded which). The V and J genes are TRBV6-2 or TRBV6-3 and TRBJ2-7; no firm D call. This chain's CDR3 is CASSHTPSYEQYF. The DNA of the CDR3 is TGTGCCAGCAGCCACACGCCCTCCTACGAGCAGTACTTC.